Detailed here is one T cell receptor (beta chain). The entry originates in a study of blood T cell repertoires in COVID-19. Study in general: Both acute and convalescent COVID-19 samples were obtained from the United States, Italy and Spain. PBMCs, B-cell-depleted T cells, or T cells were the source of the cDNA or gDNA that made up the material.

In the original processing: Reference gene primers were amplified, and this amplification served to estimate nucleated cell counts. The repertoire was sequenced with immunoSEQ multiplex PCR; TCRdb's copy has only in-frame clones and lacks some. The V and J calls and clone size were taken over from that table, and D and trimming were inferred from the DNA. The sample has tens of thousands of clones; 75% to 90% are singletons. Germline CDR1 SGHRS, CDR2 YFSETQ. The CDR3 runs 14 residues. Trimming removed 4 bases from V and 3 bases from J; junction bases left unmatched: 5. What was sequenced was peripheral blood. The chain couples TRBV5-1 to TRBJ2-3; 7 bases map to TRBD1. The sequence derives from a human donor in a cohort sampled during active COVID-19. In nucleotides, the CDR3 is TGCGCCAGCAGCCGTGGGACAGAAACAGATACGCAGTATTTT. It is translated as CASSRGTETDTQYF.